This TCR beta chain was obtained from a study of CXCR3-negative and CXCR3-positive naive CD8 T cells. The study, taken as a whole, reports: In CXCR3-positive naive cells, the TRB CDR3s were more hydrophobic than in CXCR3-negative naive cells.

A word on this clonotype: Its antigen is still unknown.

The method, 5' RACE with UMI labels, was used to prepare the TRB cDNA libraries. From its re-call of the 5' RACE reads, TCRdb lists each CDR3 protein once, without DNA. This sample's clone table lists some 68,000 distinct CDR3 sequences. Triplicates of over 250,000 cells were sorted from each CD8+ T cell subset. The receptor was isolated from a human donor in good health. Some clones in this sample may be carry-over from other donors' samples. The specimen was naive CXCR3+ CD8+ T cells from blood. The sample's subset: CD45RO-CCR7+CD27+CD95- naive CD8+ T cells expressing CXCR3 (TNR3+).

CDR3 region: CSARQLTAGNTIYF. The chain joins TRBV20-1 to TRBJ1-3. CDR1 DFQATT and CDR2 SNEGSKA come from the germline V gene (reference sequence). The CDR3 is made up of 14 amino acids.